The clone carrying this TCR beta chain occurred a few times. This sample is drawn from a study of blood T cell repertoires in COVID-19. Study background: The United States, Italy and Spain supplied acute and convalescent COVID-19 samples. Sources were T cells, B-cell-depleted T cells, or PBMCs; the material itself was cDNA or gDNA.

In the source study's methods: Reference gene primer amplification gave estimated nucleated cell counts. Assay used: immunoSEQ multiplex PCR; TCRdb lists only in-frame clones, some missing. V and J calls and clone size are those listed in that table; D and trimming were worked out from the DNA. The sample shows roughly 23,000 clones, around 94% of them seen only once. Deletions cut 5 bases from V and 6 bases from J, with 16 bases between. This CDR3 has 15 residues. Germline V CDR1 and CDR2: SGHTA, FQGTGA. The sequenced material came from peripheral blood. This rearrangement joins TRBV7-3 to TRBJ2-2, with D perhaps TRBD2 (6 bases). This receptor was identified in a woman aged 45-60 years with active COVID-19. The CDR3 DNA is TGTGCCAGCAGCCCTCAGTCGGGGGAGGCCGGGGAGCTGTTTTTT. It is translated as CASSPQSGEAGELFF.